These 27 T cell receptor beta chains were all obtained from the same sample, sequenced in a study of radiation and T cells in renal cell carcinoma. Generated by immunoSEQ multiplex PCR, the TCRdb table keeps only in-frame clones and is missing some. The top ten clones hold about 12% of a sample with 130,000 to 150,000 clones, around nine tenths of them seen once. Time point meaning: baseline pretreatment blood. Treatment indicated: 15 Gy SBRT to primary tumor, nephrectomy 4 weeks later. This material consisted of blood, taken from a patient whose treatment included radiotherapy and nephrectomy. Every receptor here comes from a woman between 50 and 59 years old with renal cell carcinoma.

The rearrangement uses TRBV5-3 and TRBJ2-7; 9 nucleotides align to TRBD1. TRBV5-3 is treated as an ORF (open reading frame) with a function not yet certain. J gave up 6 bases and V 2 bases, and 9 bases lay outside the gene matches. The CDR3 length is 15 residues. The CDR3 is CARSLYRGLIPEQYF. The CDR3 DNA reads TGTGCCAGAAGCTTATACAGGGGGCTAATACCCGAGCAGTACTTC.

The rearrangement uses TRBV2 and TRBJ2-7; 11 bases fit TRBD2. V shed 6 bases, J shed 1 base, and the junction held 2 bases outside the gene matches. There are 14 residues in the CDR3. Germline CDR1 is SNHLY and CDR2 is FYNNEI. CDR3 DNA: TGTGCCAGCAGGCTAGCGGGGGGATCCTACGAGCAGTACTTC. Amino acids: CASRLAGGSYEQYF.

This chain joins TRBV5-6 and TRBJ1-5; possible D gene TRBD1, 5 bases. This CDR3 is built from 12 residues. V gave up 4 bases and J gave up 7 bases, with 9 bases separating them. Germline-derived CDR1 and CDR2 are SGHDT and YYEEEE. The CDR3 DNA reads as TGTGCCAGCAGCGGTGGGGGACAGCCCCAGCATTTT. Its translation is CASSGGGQPQHF.

A remark on this clone: The same CDR3 is also encoded by other DNA sequences in this sample. V is TRBV7-3 and J is TRBJ1-1; D ambiguous. Germline V lookup: CDR1 SGHTA, CDR2 FQGTGA. Trimming took 2 bases from V and 1 from J, leaving 5 bases between them. The CDR3 covers 13 residues. The CDR3 nucleotides are TGTGCCAGCAGCTTACTGGCGAACACTGAAGCTTTCTTT. Protein sequence: CASSLLANTEAFF.

The gene calls are TRBV6-1 and TRBJ2-5; 8 bases align to TRBD2. From germline, CDR1 is MNHNS and CDR2 SASEGT. Trimming at V came to 10 bases and at J to 0 bases, leaving 7 bases not matched to a gene. The CDR3 extends over 14 amino acids. CDR3 in DNA: TGTGCCACCGCGGGGGGCAGGTACCAAGAGACCCAGTACTTC. It specifies CATAGGRYQETQYF.

J is TRBJ2-7 and V is TRBV5-4, with TRBD2 identical over 9 bases. The junction had 7 bases not matched to a gene; V was cut back by 1 base and J by 5 bases. Germline V lookup: CDR1 SGHNT, CDR2 YYREEE (reference sequence). This CDR3 is 15 amino acids long. This CDR3 is CASSLSLAGHNEQYF. The CDR3 region has the DNA TGTGCCAGCAGCTTGAGTCTAGCGGGGCACAACGAGCAGTACTTC.

The chain couples TRBV29-1 to TRBJ1-1; 7 bases agree with TRBD1. The germline V gene has CDR1 SQVTM and CDR2 ANQGSEA. There are 14 residues in the CDR3. The J segment lost 5 bases and the V segment lost 6 bases, leaving 12 bases of the junction unmatched. The CDR3 DNA reads as TGCAGCGTGGGGTGGTTACGACAGGGAACTGAAGCTTTCTTT. The encoded protein is CSVGWLRQGTEAFF.

This clone showed up just once. The chain couples TRBV4-1 to TRBJ1-2; D unclear. The germline gives CDR1 MGHRA, CDR2 YSYEKL. V was cut by 2 bases and J by 7 bases, with 17 bases left in between. The CDR3 extends over 15 amino acids. This chain's CDR3 is CASSQTSVGARGYTF. The CDR3 DNA is TGCGCCAGCAGCCAAACCTCTGTCGGAGCCCGTGGCTACACCTTC.

The chain carries TRBV5-1 and TRBJ1-2; D unclear. The germline V gene encodes CDR1 SGHRS and CDR2 YFSETQ. CDR3 length equals 11 residues. The V end lost 0 bases, the J end lost 9 bases, and 6 bases lay between the germline ends. This chain's CDR3 is CASSLDLSYTF. CDR3 bases: TGCGCCAGCAGCTTGGACCTCAGCTACACCTTC.

The chain couples TRBV5-1 to TRBJ2-2; unclear D gene. Trimming pared 3 bases from V and 5 bases from J, leaving 20 bases between. Per germline, CDR1 SGHRS and CDR2 YFSETQ. The CDR3 contains 17 residues. CDR3 in DNA: TGCGCCAGCAGCTCGGCGGTAGTCTCGAAGGGAACCGGGGAGCTGTTTTTT. As protein: CASSSAVVSKGTGELFF.

The chain joins TRBV6-5 to TRBJ2-5; TRBD1 aligns across 7 bases. V lost 4 bases to trimming and J lost 2 bases; unmatched junction nucleotides: 10. This CDR3 is built from 16 residues. Germline CDR1 and CDR2: MNHEY and SVGAGI. As DNA, the CDR3 is TGTGCCAGCAGTTCCTACAGGGGCTCCCAACAAGAGACCCAGTACTTC. Protein: CASSSYRGSQQETQYF.

V and J are TRBV4-2 and TRBJ1-3; TRBD1 matches at 10 bases. Germline V CDR1 and CDR2: LGHNA, YNFKEQ. CDR3 length: 16 amino acids. Trimming took 1 base from V and 4 from J; bases not matched to a gene: 4. As DNA, the CDR3 is TGTGCCAGCAGCCAAGGGGACAGGGGCGCCGGAAACACCATATATTTT. It specifies CASSQGDRGAGNTIYF.

This rearrangement joins TRBV7-9 to TRBJ1-1, with TRBD1 as a possible D gene (6 bases). The length of the CDR3 is 14 residues. Germline V CDR1 and CDR2: SEHNR, FQNEAQ (reference sequence). V was shortened by 5 bases and J by 1 base, with 11 bases between the two germline ends. Here the CDR3 reads CASSPRGGNTEAFF. CDR3 nucleotides: TGTGCCAGCAGCCCGAGGGGGGGGAACACTGAAGCTTTCTTT.

This chain joins TRBV6-1 and TRBJ2-7, with 11 bases fitting TRBD2. Per the germline V gene, CDR1 is MNHNS and CDR2 is SASEGT. V lost 3 bases to trimming and J lost 2 bases; unmatched junction nucleotides: 3. CDR3 length equals 15 residues. CDR3 sequence reads: CASSEGLAATYEQYF. The CDR3 bases are TGTGCCAGCAGTGAGGGACTAGCGGCGACCTACGAGCAGTACTTC.

V usage is TRBV7-9 and J usage is TRBJ2-2, with D perhaps TRBD1 (6 bases). With 5 bases removed from V and 7 bases from J, the gap between germline ends came to 20 bases. The CDR3 runs 16 residues. Germline V lookup: CDR1 SEHNR, CDR2 FQNEAQ (reference sequence). CDR3 nucleotide sequence: TGTGCCAGCAGCCCCTCAGGTTGGCAGGGGTACGGGGAGCTGTTTTTT. This translates into CASSPSGWQGYGELFF. Full variable domain (remainder filled in from reference TRBV7-9 and TRBJ2-2): DTGVSQNPRHKITKRGQNVTFRCDPISEHNRLYWYRQTLGQGPEFLTYFQNEAQLEKSRLLSDRFSAERPKGSFSTLEIQRTEQGDSAMYLCASSPSGWQGYGELFFGEGSRLTVL.

The rearrangement uses TRBV7-9 and TRBJ1-5; 8 bases align to TRBD1. J was trimmed by 0 bases and V by 3 bases; bases with no gene match: 7. The CDR3 spans 17 residues. CDR1 SEHNR and CDR2 FQNEAQ come from the germline V gene (reference sequence). This chain's CDR3 is CASSLGTGEFSNQPQHF. The CDR3, as DNA: TGTGCCAGCAGCTTGGGGACAGGCGAATTTAGCAATCAGCCCCAGCATTTT.

The chain is built from TRBV18 and TRBJ1-1; 9 bases match TRBD1. V shed 3 bases and J 0 bases; nucleotides not matched to a gene: 2. CDR1 and CDR2 from the germline V gene are KGHSH and LQKENI. The CDR3 runs to 15 residues. CDR3: CASSPGQGMNTEAFF. The CDR3 DNA reads as TGTGCCAGCTCACCCGGACAGGGGATGAACACTGAAGCTTTCTTT. Variable domain in full (rest from reference TRBV18 and TRBJ1-1): NAGVMQNPRHLVRRRGQEARLRCSPMKGHSHVYWYRQLPEEGLKFMVYLQKENIIDESGMPKERFSAEFPKEGPSILRIQQVVRGDSAAYFCASSPGQGMNTEAFFGQGTRLTVV.

V and J are TRBV6-5 and TRBJ1-2, with D hard to call. Between the trimmed V and J ends, which lost 2 bases and 10 bases, there was a span of 14 bases. Germline V CDR1 and CDR2: MNHEY, SVGAGI. The CDR3 sequence is 13 residues long. Here the CDR3 reads CASSYMDTASYTF. Written as DNA, the CDR3 is TGTGCCAGCAGTTACATGGATACGGCTTCCTACACCTTC.

This sequence joins TRBV19 and TRBJ1-5; TRBD1 matches at 9 bases. The V segment lost 4 bases and the J segment 6 bases; nucleotides outside the gene matches: 7. CDR3 length: 15 amino acids. From germline, CDR1 is LNHDA and CDR2 SQIVND (reference sequence). In DNA, the CDR3 is TGTGCCAGTAGTACCTCCGGGACAGGGCGTCAGCCCCAGCATTTT. Translation: CASSTSGTGRQPQHF.

This sequence joins TRBV19 and TRBJ1-5; tentative D call: TRBD1 (5 bases). This CDR3 has 17 amino acids. Trimming took 3 bases from V and 2 from J, leaving 17 bases between them. CDR1 is LNHDA and CDR2 is SQIVND in the germline V gene (reference sequence). CDR3 in DNA: TGTGCCAGTAGTATGATCCGAGGGGTGGCGGGCAATCAGCCCCAGCATTTT. It is translated as CASSMIRGVAGNQPQHF.

The V call is TRBV7-9, the J call TRBJ2-7; the D gene could be TRBD1 or TRBD2 (7 bases each). The CDR3 sequence is 14 residues long. The germline CDR1 and CDR2 sequences are SEHNR and FQNEAQ (reference sequence). V gave up 5 bases and J gave up 5 bases, with 16 bases separating them. This CDR3 reads CASSAPQGGHEQYF. The CDR3 coding sequence is TGTGCCAGCAGCGCCCCCCAGGGGGGGCACGAGCAGTACTTC. The whole variable domain, remainder taken from reference TRBV7-9 and TRBJ2-7, is DTGVSQNPRHKITKRGQNVTFRCDPISEHNRLYWYRQTLGQGPEFLTYFQNEAQLEKSRLLSDRFSAERPKGSFSTLEIQRTEQGDSAMYLCASSAPQGGHEQYFGPGTRLTVT.

V and J are TRBV25-1 and TRBJ2-7, with 11 bases aligning to TRBD2. Germline V CDR1 and CDR2: MGHDK, SYGVNS. V shed 6 bases, J shed 7 bases, and the junction held 5 bases outside the gene matches. The CDR3 is made up of 13 amino acids. CDR3 nucleotides: TGTGCCAGCAGCCTGGGACTAGCGGCTGAGCAGTACTTC. Amino acid sequence: CASSLGLAAEQYF.

V usage is TRBV19 and J usage is TRBJ2-3, with D tentatively TRBD2 (6 bases). The CDR3 is 14 amino acids. The ends were cut back, 6 bases at V and 3 bases at J, with 13 bases in the middle. CDR1 is LNHDA and CDR2 is SQIVND in the germline V gene (reference sequence). In DNA form, the CDR3 reads TGTGCCAGTAGCGACGGGGGAGGAACAGATACGCAGTATTTT. It is translated as CASSDGGGTDTQYF.

The chain has TRBV9 and TRBJ2-7; 8 bases fit TRBD1. Trimming cost V 4 bases and J 3 bases; bases outside gene matches: 9. The CDR3 runs to 15 residues. Germline V lookup: CDR1 SGDLS, CDR2 YYNGEE. CDR3 DNA sequence: TGTGCCAGCAGCCCCGGGACAGGCAATCACTACGAGCAGTACTTC. Encoded protein: CASSPGTGNHYEQYF.

V and J are TRBV4-3 and TRBJ1-2; D may be TRBD1 (6 bases). This CDR3 contains 12 residues. The germline V and J ends were trimmed by 0 bases and 11 bases, with 10 bases remaining between them. CDR1 is LGHNA and CDR2 is YSLEER in the germline V gene. CDR3 protein: CASSQEQGRYTF. The CDR3 DNA follows: TGCGCCAGCAGCCAAGAACAGGGACGATACACCTTC.

The genes are TRBV4-2 and TRBJ1-1, with 9 bases that match TRBD1. Trimming removed 4 bases from V and 7 bases from J; junction bases left unmatched: 7. The CDR3 has 14 residues. Germline CDR1 is LGHNA and CDR2 is YNFKEQ. The CDR3 reads CASSLEQGAGEAFF. The CDR3 coding sequence is TGTGCCAGCAGCCTCGAACAGGGGGCCGGTGAAGCTTTCTTT.

This chain uses TRBV19 with TRBJ1-4; maybe TRBD1 (6 bases). With 3 bases removed from V and 2 bases from J, the gap between germline ends came to 19 bases. This CDR3 spans 18 amino acids. Germline V gives CDR1 LNHDA, CDR2 SQIVND (reference sequence). The CDR3 nucleotides are TGTGCCAGTAGTATTGGTACAGGGCGGATCAGTACTAATGAAAAACTGTTTTTT. Amino acid sequence: CASSIGTGRISTNEKLFF.